Each of the 10 T cell receptor beta chains below was sequenced from the same sample in a study of read filtering for tumor transcriptome and immune sequencing. This library used approximately 370 ng RNA and molecular barcoded adaptors spanning alpha/delta and beta/gamma chains. TCRdb re-analysed the reads in MiXCR, keeping a single row per CDR3 protein. Among some 38,000 distinct CDR3 sequences, roughly an eighth were seen once, and the ten largest hold 6% to 8%. The sample taken for sequencing was a population of CD138-negative cells sorted from bone marrow. The source of these receptors is a donor at least 40 years old with multiple myeloma.

This clonotype was observed at least ten times. The rearrangement uses TRBV28 and TRBJ1-1; TRBD1 aligns across 7 bases. This CDR3 region has 13 residues. V lost 4 bases, J lost 8 bases, and 7 bases stayed unmatched. Germline CDR1 reads MDHEN; CDR2 reads SYDVKM. The CDR3 is CASSSYRGLEAFF. CDR3 nucleotide sequence: TGTGCCAGCAGTTCTTACAGGGGATTGGAAGCTTTCTTT.

This clonotype was observed many times. The chain recombines TRBV5-1 with TRBJ2-1, with unresolved D. The CDR3 totals 15 residues. Germline CDR1 and CDR2: SGHRS and YFSETQ. V lost 3 bases and J 6 bases, leaving 16 bases between the germline ends. CDR3 nucleotide sequence: TGCGCCAGCAGCTGGCCCAAGGATTCCCCCAATGAGCAGTTCTTC. Residues: CASSWPKDSPNEQFF.

There are many counts of this clonotype. The chain joins TRBV20-1 to TRBJ2-7, with D perhaps TRBD2 (5 bases). V dropped 0 bases and J dropped 3 bases, with 12 bases sitting between them. The CDR3 sequence is 14 residues long. Per the germline V gene, CDR1 is DFQATT and CDR2 is SNEGSKA (reference sequence). The CDR3 loop is CSARDPAADYEQYF. The CDR3, as DNA: TGCAGTGCTAGAGATCCAGCGGCTGACTACGAGCAGTACTTC.

This clonotype has ten or more counts. The CDR3 loop is CASTRTGSQTYEQYF. CDR3 nucleotides: TGTGCCAGCACCCGAACAGGGAGTCAGACCTACGAGCAGTACTTC. The chain has TRBV27 and TRBJ2-7, with D perhaps TRBD1 (6 bases). Trimming took off 7 bases at V and 2 bases at J, with 18 bases between the two ends. Germline CDR1 is MNHEY and CDR2 is SMNVEV (reference sequence). This CDR3 spans 15 amino acids.

This clonotype is categorized as medium-sized. The V call is TRBV7-9, the J call TRBJ2-1; D is unresolved. Germline V lookup: CDR1 SEHNR, CDR2 FQNEAQ (reference sequence). This CDR3 has 14 residues. V gave up 6 bases and J gave up 5 bases, with 14 bases separating them. CDR3 protein: CASSYYAENNEQFF. The CDR3 DNA is TGTGCCAGCAGTTATTATGCTGAGAACAATGAGCAGTTCTTC.

There are a few counts of this clonotype. The V gene is TRBV19, the J gene TRBJ1-1; maybe TRBD1 (5 bases). This CDR3 is built from 14 residues. Trimming took 3 bases from V and 4 from J, leaving 12 bases between them. CDR1 and CDR2 from the germline V gene are LNHDA and SQIVND (reference sequence). CDR3 in DNA: TGTGCCAGTAGTATCTTGGGGGGGAGCACTGAAGCTTTCTTT. This gives the protein CASSILGGSTEAFF.

This clonotype was observed many times. The CDR3: CASSLDNTGYGYTF. For the CDR3, the DNA is TGTGCCAGCAGCTTAGACAATACAGGGTACGGCTACACCTTC. This rearrangement joins TRBV7-2 to TRBJ1-2, with D perhaps TRBD1 (6 bases). In germline, CDR1 is SGHTA, CDR2 FQGNSA. Trimming pared 1 base from V and 8 bases from J, leaving 14 bases between. The CDR3 totals 14 residues. Full variable domain (missing parts from reference TRBV7-2 and TRBJ1-2): GAGVSQSPSNKVTEKGKDVELRCDPISGHTALYWYRQSLGQGLEFLIYFQGNSAPDKSGLPSDRFSAERTGGSVSTLTIQRTQQEDSAVYLCASSLDNTGYGYTFGSGTRLTVV.

This clonotype was seen at least ten times. The rearrangement links TRBV5-1 to TRBJ2-1; 8 nucleotides agree with TRBD1. CDR1 SGHRS and CDR2 YFSETQ come from the germline V gene. The V and J ends lost 3 bases and 5 bases, in that order; junction bases with no gene match: 10. The CDR3 has 16 residues. CDR3 amino acids: CASSWTAGTGNNEQFF. The CDR3 coding sequence is TGCGCCAGCAGCTGGACCGCCGGGACAGGAAACAATGAGCAGTTCTTC. Combining the CDR3 with reference TRBV5-1 and TRBJ2-1 gives the whole variable domain KAGVTQTPRYLIKTRGQQVTLSCSPISGHRSVSWYQQTPGQGLQFLFEYFSETQRNKGNFPGRFSGRQFSNSRSEMNVSTLELGDSALYLCASSWTAGTGNNEQFFGPGTRLTVL.

This clonotype was recorded at least ten times. A read error may be the cause here, since a much bigger clone is one base away. The CDR3 ends on some other residue instead of the conserved phenylalanine or tryptophan, so this is likely a read error. The chain is built from TRBV5-6 and TRBJ1-2, with TRBD1 as a possible D gene (6 bases). V lost 3 bases to trimming and J lost 5 bases, with 14 bases between them. The CDR3 has 14 amino acids. Germline V gene data show CDR1 as SGHDT and CDR2 as YYEEEE. The CDR3 nucleotides are TGTGCCAGCAGCTATTCCGGGACAAGATATGGCTACACCTCC. As protein: CASSYSGTRYGYTS.

This clonotype was counted ten times or more. The chain links TRBV7-8 to TRBJ1-5; D gene uncertain. The germline CDR1 and CDR2 sequences are SGHVS and FQNEAQ. The CDR3 is 16 amino acids. Trimming shortened V by 7 bases and J by 0 bases, and 16 bases separated the two germline ends. The CDR3 coding sequence is TGTGCCAGCACCCTAACCGGGGTTAATAGCAATCAGCCCCAGCATTTT. This sequence encodes CASTLTGVNSNQPQHF.